This TCR beta chain was obtained from a study of beta chain features in type 1 diabetes. Overall study context: Some 99 million sorted cells were examined across all samples.

What was sequenced were expressed TCRB transcripts, since all of the isolated RNA had been reverse transcribed. The table came from immunoSEQ multiplex PCR; TCRdb's copy has only in-frame clones and leaves some out. This table has 640,000 or so clones, around 15% appearing once. Study-wide findings and caveats: Any PCR bias toward short templates would affect both groups alike. Shortening that was moderate but significant affected the TCRB CDR3s of Type 1 diabetes patients in all four CD4+ subsets. Cells carrying high TCR expression could end up over-represented when cDNA is sequenced.

This clone appeared a few times. The antigen is undetermined. The source is a man between 18 and 35 years old with type 1 diabetes. The sample taken for sequencing was naive CD4+ T cells from blood.

The CDR3 DNA sequence: TGTGCCTGGGACAGTCAGGGGCAAGAGACCCAGTACTTC. It yields the protein CAWDSQGQETQYF. This rearrangement joins TRBV30 to TRBJ2-5, with a weak D call TRBD1 (6 bases). V lost 5 bases and J 2 bases, leaving 12 bases between the germline ends. Looked up from germline, CDR1 is GTSNPN and CDR2 is SVGIG (reference sequence). CDR3 length: 13 residues.